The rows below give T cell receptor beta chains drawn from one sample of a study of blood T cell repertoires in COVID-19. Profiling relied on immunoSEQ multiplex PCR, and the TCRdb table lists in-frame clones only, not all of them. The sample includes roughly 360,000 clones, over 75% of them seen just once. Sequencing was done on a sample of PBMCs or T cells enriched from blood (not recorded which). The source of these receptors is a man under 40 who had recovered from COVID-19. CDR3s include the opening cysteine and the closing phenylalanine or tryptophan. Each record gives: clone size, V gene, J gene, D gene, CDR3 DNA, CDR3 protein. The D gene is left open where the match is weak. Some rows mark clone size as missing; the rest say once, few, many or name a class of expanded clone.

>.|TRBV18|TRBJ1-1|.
TGTGCCAGCTCTCAAATCCCGGACACTGAAGCTTTCTTT
CASSQIPDTEAFF
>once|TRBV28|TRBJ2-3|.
TGTGCCAGCAGTGGCACGACTATTAGACCTTCGAATACGCAGTATTTT
CASSGTTIRPSNTQYF
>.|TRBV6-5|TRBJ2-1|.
TGTGCCAGCAGTAAAAGGGGATCCTACAATGAGCAGTTCTTC
CASSKRGSYNEQFF
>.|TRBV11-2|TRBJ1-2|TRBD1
TGTGCCAGCAGCTTCACAGGGGGGGGTACATATGGCTACACCTTC
CASSFTGGGTYGYTF
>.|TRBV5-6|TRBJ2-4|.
TGTGCCAGCAGCTTGGCAGGCGTAAAAAACATTCAGTACTTC
CASSLAGVKNIQYF
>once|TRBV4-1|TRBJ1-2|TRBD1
TGCGCCAGCAGCCAAATTCTCCCTCCTCCGGGACAGGGTAGGGGCTACACCTTC
CASSQILPPPGQGRGYTF
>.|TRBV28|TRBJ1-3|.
TGTGCCAGCAGTCTCAGGGGTGGTACTGGAAACACCATATATTTT
CASSLRGGTGNTIYF
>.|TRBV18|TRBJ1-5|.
TGTGCCAGCACCTCGGGCAATCAGCCCCAGCATTTT
CASTSGNQPQHF
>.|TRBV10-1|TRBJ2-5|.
TGCGCCAGCAGTGAGTCCAGGGTAAAAGAGACCCAGTACTTC
CASSESRVKETQYF
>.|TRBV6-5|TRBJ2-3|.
TGTGCCAGCAGAACAGTATCAGATACGCAGTATTTT
CASRTVSDTQYF
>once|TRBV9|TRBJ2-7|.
TGTGCCAGCAGCGTAGCGCCAGGGTTCTACGAGCAGTACTTC
CASSVAPGFYEQYF
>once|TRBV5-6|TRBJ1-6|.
TGTGCCAGCAGCTTCGGGACACCGGATTCACCCCTCCACTTT
CASSFGTPDSPLHF
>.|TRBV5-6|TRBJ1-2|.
TGTGCCAGCAGCTTTGAGGGTAGCTATGGCTACACCTTC
CASSFEGSYGYTF
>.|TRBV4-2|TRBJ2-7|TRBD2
TGTGCCAGCAGCCAACTTCCGGGACTAGGAGACTCCTACGAGCAGTACTTC
CASSQLPGLGDSYEQYF
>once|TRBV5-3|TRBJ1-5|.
TGTGCCAGAAGAACTATCCGGGACACACGAGTAGGATGGCAGCCCCAGCATTTT
CARRTIRDTRVGWQPQHF
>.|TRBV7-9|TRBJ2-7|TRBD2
TGTGCCAGCAGCGAGACCGGGACTATTCGCGACGAGCAGTACTTC
CASSETGTIRDEQYF
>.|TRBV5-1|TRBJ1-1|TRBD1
TGCGCCAGCAGCTGGGGACAGAGGAACACTGAAGCTTTCTTT
CASSWGQRNTEAFF
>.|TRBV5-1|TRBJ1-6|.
TGCGCCAGCAGCTTAAGACAGGCTAGCTCCTATAATTCACCCCTCCACTTT
CASSLRQASSYNSPLHF
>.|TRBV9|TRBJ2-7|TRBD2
TGTGCCAGCAGCCCTCTTAGCGGGGGGGCGTACGAGCAGTACTTC
CASSPLSGGAYEQYF
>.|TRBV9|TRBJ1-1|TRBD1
TGTGCCAGCAGCGTGGGACAGTTCACTGAAGCTTTCTTT
CASSVGQFTEAFF
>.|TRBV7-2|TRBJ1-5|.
TGTGCCAGCAGCTTCTCAGGTGGAGGTCAGCCCCAGCATTTT
CASSFSGGGQPQHF
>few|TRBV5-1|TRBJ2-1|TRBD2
TGCGCCAGCAGCTTGCTGACTAGCCCTAACAATGAGCAGTTCTTC
CASSLLTSPNNEQFF
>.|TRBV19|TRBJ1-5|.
TGTGCCAGTAGGTGGGCGGGGATAGAGCCCCAGCATTTT
CASRWAGIEPQHF
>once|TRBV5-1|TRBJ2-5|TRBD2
TGCGCCAGCAGGACAGCGGGGGGGCGAGAGACCCAGTACTTC
CASRTAGGRETQYF
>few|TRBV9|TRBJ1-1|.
TGTGCCAGCAGCGTAGTGGGGGGGCCGGCTGAAGCTTTCTTT
CASSVVGGPAEAFF
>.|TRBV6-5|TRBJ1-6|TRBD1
TGTGCCAGCAGATTAAACAGGGGAGCAAATTCACCCCTCCACTTT
CASRLNRGANSPLHF
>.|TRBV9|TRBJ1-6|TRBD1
TGTGCCAGCAGCCCCCAAGCGGGGACAGGAGGGGGTGGCTCCTATAATTCACCCCTCCACTTT
CASSPQAGTGGGGSYNSPLHF
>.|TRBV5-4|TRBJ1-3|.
TGTGCCAGCAGCTCCCCGGGGGGGGGAAACACCATATATTTT
CASSSPGGGNTIYF
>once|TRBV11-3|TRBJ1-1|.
TGTGCCAGCAGCCAGGGTCCAGCGAACACTGAAGCTTTCTTT
CASSQGPANTEAFF
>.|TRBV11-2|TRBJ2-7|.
TGTGCCAGCAGCTTACAGGGGAGAGCCGAGCAGTACTTC
CASSLQGRAEQYF
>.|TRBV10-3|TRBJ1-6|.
TGTGCCATCAGGGCGACGGGGATCGCCAATTCACCCCTCCACTTT
CAIRATGIANSPLHF
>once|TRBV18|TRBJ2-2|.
TGTGCCAGCTCACCCCCAGGTTTGAACACCGGGGAGCTGTTTTTT
CASSPPGLNTGELFF
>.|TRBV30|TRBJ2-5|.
TGTGCCTGGAGTCCCCTCAGGGGCGTAGAGACCCAGTACTTC
CAWSPLRGVETQYF
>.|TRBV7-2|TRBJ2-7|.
TGTGCCAGCAGCCACGGCGGCAACCACGAGCAGTACTTC
CASSHGGNHEQYF
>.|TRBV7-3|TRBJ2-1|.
TGTGCCAGCAGCTCCACTAATCCCTTCGGGAACAATGAGCAGTTCTTC
CASSSTNPFGNNEQFF
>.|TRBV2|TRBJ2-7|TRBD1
TGTGCCAGCAGTGGGGACAGGGCCCACGAGCAGTACTTC
CASSGDRAHEQYF
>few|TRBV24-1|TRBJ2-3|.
TGTGCCACCGGGGGGGCTAACACAGATACGCAGTATTTT
CATGGANTDTQYF
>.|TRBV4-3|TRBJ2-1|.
TGCGCCAGCATGGACAGTTTTAGCTCCTACAATGAGCAGTTCTTC
CASMDSFSSYNEQFF
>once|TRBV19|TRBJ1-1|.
TGTGCCAGTAGTATGTATCCGAACACTGAAGCTTTCTTT
CASSMYPNTEAFF
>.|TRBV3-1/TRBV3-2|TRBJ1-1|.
TGTGCCAGCAGCCAAGCCCTGACAGCGAACACTGAAGCTTTCTTT
CASSQALTANTEAFF
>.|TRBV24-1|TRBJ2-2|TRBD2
TGTGCCACCAGTGACCCCACTAGCGGATACACCGGGGAGCTGTTTTTT
CATSDPTSGYTGELFF
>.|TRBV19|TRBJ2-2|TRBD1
TGTGCCAGCCGACAGGGGGTCGTTCCGAACACCGGGGAGCTGTTTTTT
CASRQGVVPNTGELFF
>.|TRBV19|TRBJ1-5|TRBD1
TGTGCCAGTAGTGGACAGGGTGATCAGCCCCAGCATTTT
CASSGQGDQPQHF
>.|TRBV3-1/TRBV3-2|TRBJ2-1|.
TGTGCCAGCAGCCCCAACGGTAAGGGGACAGAGCAGTTCTTC
CASSPNGKGTEQFF
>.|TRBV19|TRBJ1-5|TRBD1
TGTGCCAGTAGTATATTCCAGGGGGCGCAAGGTCAGCCCCAGCATTTT
CASSIFQGAQGQPQHF
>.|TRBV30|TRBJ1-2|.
TGTGCCTGGAGTGTACTCCCAGGCCGCTATGGCTACACCTTC
CAWSVLPGRYGYTF
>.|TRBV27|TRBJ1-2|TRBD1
TGTGCCAGCAGCCAGGGGGGTAAAGGCTATGGCTACACCTTC
CASSQGGKGYGYTF
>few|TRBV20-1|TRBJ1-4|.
TGCAGTGCTAGTCGGCAGGCAGGTGAAAAACTGTTTTTT
CSASRQAGEKLFF
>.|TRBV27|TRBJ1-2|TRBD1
TGTGCCAGCAGTGCCGGGACAGGGGGCGTCCTGGGCTACACCTTC
CASSAGTGGVLGYTF
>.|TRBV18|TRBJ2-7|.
TGTGCCAGCTCACCCGACAGGCGTACCTCCTACGAGCAGTACTTC
CASSPDRRTSYEQYF